This TCR beta chain was sequenced during a study of OX40 agonist ivuxolimab in advanced cancers. General study results and limits: Undetermined was the antigen specificity of the expanded peripheral T cells.

Trimming took off 0 bases at V and 4 bases at J, with 18 bases between the two ends. CDR1 and CDR2 from the germline V gene are MNHEY and SMNVEV (reference sequence). This CDR3 contains 17 residues. The data were produced by immunoSEQ multiplex PCR, yet TCRdb's version contains in-frame clones alone and is incomplete. The sample has tens of thousands of clones, 85% to 90% seen once. Points on this clone: Antigen specificity is unknown.

The clonotype comes from an adult with an advanced solid tumor such as melanoma, head and neck, liver or kidney cancer. The sequencing used CD4+ or CD8+ T cells sorted from blood, collected in a trial of the OX40 agonist ivuxolimab. The chain links TRBV27 to TRBJ1-2; a possible D gene is TRBD1 (6 bases). CDR3 sequence: CASSLSGYGGQVYGYTF. The CDR3, as DNA: TGTGCCAGCAGTTTATCGGGGTATGGGGGGCAAGTCTATGGCTACACCTTC.